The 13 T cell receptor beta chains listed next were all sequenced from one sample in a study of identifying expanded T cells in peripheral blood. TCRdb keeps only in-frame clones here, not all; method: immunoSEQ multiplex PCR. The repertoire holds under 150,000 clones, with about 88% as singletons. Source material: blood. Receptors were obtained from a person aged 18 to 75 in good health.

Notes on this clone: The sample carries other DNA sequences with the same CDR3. Here the CDR3 reads CASSLAGANVLTF. CDR3 in DNA: TGTGCCAGCAGCTTAGCTGGGGCCAACGTCCTGACTTTC. The rearrangement uses TRBV7-2 and TRBJ2-6; D is uncertain. The CDR3 has 13 amino acids. Trimming removed 0 bases from V and 3 bases from J, with 0 bases in between. The germline V gene encodes CDR1 SGHTA and CDR2 FQGNSA.

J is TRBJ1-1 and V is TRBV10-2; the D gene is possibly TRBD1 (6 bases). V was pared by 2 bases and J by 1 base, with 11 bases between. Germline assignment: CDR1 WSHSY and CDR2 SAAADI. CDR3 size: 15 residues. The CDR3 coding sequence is TGCGCCAGCAGTGAGACAGGGCTGGGGAACACTGAAGCTTTCTTT. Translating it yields CASSETGLGNTEAFF.

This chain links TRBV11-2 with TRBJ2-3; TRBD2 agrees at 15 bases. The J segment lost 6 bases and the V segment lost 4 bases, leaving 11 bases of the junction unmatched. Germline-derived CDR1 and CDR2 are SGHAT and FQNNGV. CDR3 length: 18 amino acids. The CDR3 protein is CASSSSGLAGGLWDTQYF. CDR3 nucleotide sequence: TGTGCCAGCAGCTCCTCCGGACTAGCGGGGGGGCTCTGGGATACGCAGTATTTT.

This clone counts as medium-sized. CDR3 bases: TGCGCCAGCAGCTTGACCCATGGCGCTGAGCAGTTCTTC. Translation: CASSLTHGAEQFF. The chain uses TRBV5-1 and TRBJ2-1, with D unclear. The V end lost 1 base, the J end lost 9 bases, and 11 bases lay between the germline ends. The CDR3 runs 13 residues. CDR1 SGHRS and CDR2 YFSETQ come from the germline V gene. The variable domain in full, completed from reference TRBV5-1 and TRBJ2-1, reads KAGVTQTPRYLIKTRGQQVTLSCSPISGHRSVSWYQQTPGQGLQFLFEYFSETQRNKGNFPGRFSGRQFSNSRSEMNVSTLELGDSALYLCASSLTHGAEQFFGPGTRLTVL.

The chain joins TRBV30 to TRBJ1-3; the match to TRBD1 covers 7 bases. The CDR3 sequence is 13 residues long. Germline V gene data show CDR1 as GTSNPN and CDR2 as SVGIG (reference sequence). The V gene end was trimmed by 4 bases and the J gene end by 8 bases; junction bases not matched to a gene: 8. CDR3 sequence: CAWNTGVRDTIYF. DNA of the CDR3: TGTGCCTGGAACACAGGGGTAAGGGACACCATATATTTT.

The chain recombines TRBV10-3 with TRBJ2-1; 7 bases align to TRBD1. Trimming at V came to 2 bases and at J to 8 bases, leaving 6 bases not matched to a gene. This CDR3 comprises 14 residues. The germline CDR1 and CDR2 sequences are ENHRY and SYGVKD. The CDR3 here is CAISELGQRDEQFF. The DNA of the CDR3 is TGTGCCATCAGTGAGCTGGGACAGAGGGATGAGCAGTTCTTC.

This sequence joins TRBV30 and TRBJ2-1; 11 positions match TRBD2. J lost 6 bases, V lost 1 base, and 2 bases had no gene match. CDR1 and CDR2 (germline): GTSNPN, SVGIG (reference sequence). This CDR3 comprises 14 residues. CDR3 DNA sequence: TGTGCCTGGAGTGGTAGCGGGGGGGCCAATGAGCAGTTCTTC. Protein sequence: CAWSGSGGANEQFF.

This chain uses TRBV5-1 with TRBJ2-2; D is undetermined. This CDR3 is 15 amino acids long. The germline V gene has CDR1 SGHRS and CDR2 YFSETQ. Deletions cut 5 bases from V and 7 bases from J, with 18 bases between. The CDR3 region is CASSQRGGYIGELFF. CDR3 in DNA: TGCGCCAGCAGTCAAAGAGGTGGTTACATCGGGGAGCTGTTTTTT.

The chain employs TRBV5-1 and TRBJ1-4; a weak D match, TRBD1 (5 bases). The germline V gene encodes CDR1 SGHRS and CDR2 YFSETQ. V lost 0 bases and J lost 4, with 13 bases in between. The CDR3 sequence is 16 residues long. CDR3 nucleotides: TGCGCCAGCAGCTTGGGAGACAGAGAAGATAATGAAAAACTGTTTTTT. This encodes CASSLGDREDNEKLFF.

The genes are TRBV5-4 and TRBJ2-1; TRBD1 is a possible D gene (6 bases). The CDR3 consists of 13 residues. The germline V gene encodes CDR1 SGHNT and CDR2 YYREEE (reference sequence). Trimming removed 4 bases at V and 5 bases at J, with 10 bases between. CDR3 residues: CASSRDTNNEQFF. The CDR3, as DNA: TGTGCCAGCAGCCGGGACACAAACAATGAGCAGTTCTTC.

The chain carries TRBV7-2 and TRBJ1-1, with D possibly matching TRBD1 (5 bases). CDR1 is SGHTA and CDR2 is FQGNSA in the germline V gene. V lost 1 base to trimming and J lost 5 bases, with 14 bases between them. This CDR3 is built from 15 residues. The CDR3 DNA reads TGTGCCAGCAGCTTAGATGTAGCAGGACAAACTGAAGCTTTCTTT. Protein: CASSLDVAGQTEAFF.

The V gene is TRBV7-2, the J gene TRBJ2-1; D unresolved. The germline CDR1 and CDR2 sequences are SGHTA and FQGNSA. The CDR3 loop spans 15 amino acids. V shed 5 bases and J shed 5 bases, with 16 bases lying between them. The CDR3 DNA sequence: TGTGCCAGCAGCCAGATAGCCTCCCTTCACAATGAGCAGTTCTTC. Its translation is CASSQIASLHNEQFF.

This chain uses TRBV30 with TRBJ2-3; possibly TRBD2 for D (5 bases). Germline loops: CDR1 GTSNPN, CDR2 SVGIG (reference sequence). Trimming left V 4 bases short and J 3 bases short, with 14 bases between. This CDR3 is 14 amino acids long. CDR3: CAWKLLVSTDTQYF. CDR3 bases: TGTGCCTGGAAATTACTAGTTTCAACAGATACGCAGTATTTT. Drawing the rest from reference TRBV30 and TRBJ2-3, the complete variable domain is SQTIHQWPATLVQPVGSPLSLECTVEGTSNPNLYWYRQAAGRGLQLLFYSVGIGQISSEVPQNLSASRPQDRQFILSSKKLLLSDSGFYLCAWKLLVSTDTQYFGPGTRLTVL.